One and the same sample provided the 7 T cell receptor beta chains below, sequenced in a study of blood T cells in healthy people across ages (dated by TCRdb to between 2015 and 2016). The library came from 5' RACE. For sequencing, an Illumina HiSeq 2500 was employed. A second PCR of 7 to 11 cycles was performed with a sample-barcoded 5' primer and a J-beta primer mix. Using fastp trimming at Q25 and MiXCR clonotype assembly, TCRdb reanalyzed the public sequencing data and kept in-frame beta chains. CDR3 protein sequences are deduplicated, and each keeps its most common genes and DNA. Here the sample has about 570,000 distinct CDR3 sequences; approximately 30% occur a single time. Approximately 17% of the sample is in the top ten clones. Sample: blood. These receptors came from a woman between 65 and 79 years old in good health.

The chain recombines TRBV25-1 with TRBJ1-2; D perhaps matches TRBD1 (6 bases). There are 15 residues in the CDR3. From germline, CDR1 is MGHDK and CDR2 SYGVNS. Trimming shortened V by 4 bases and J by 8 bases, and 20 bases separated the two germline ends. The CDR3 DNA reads TGTGCCAGCAGTGGATGGGACATTAAAGACTTCGGCTACACCTTC. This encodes CASSGWDIKDFGYTF.

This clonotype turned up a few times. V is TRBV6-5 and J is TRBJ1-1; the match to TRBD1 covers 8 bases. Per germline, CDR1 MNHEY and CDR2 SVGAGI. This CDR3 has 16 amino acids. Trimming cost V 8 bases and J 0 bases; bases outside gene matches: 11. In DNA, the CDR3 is TGTGCCAGCTCCCCCGGTGGACAGGGTTTGAACACTGAAGCTTTCTTT. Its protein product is CASSPGGQGLNTEAFF.

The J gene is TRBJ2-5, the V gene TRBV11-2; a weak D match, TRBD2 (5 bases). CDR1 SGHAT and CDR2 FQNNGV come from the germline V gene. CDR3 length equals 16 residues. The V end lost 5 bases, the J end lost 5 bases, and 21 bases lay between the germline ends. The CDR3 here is CASSPYSPTRRETQYF. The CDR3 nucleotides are TGTGCCAGCAGCCCCTACTCTCCGACGAGGAGGGAGACCCAGTACTTC.

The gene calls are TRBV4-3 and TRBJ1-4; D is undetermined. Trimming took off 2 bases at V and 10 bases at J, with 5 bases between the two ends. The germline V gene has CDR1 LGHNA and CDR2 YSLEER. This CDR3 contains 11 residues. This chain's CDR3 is CASSQSVKLFF. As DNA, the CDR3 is TGCGCCAGCAGCCAAAGTGTAAAACTGTTTTTT.

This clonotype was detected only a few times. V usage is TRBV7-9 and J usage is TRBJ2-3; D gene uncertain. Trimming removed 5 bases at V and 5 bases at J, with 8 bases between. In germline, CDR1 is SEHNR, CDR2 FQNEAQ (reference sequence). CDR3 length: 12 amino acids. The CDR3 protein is CASSATGDTQYF. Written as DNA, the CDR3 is TGTGCCAGCAGCGCGACTGGAGATACGCAGTATTTT.

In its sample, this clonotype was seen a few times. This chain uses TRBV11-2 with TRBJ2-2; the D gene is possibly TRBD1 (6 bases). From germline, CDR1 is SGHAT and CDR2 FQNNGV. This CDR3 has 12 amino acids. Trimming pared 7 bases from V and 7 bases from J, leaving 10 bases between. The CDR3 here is CASTQGGGELFF. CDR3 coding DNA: TGTGCCAGCACACAGGGTGGCGGGGAGCTGTTTTTT.

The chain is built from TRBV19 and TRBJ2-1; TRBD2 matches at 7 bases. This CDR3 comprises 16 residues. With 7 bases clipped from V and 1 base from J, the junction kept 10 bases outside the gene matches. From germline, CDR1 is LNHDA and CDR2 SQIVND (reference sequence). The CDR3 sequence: CASNTLRGSSYNEQFF. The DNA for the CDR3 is TGTGCCAGTAATACTTTACGCGGGAGTTCCTACAATGAGCAGTTCTTC. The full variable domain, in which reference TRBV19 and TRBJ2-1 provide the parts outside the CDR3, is DGGITQSPKYLFRKEGQNVTLSCEQNLNHDAMYWYRQDPGQGLRLIYYSQIVNDFQKGDIAEGYSVSREKKESFPLTVTSAQKNPTAFYLCASNTLRGSSYNEQFFGPGTRLTVL.